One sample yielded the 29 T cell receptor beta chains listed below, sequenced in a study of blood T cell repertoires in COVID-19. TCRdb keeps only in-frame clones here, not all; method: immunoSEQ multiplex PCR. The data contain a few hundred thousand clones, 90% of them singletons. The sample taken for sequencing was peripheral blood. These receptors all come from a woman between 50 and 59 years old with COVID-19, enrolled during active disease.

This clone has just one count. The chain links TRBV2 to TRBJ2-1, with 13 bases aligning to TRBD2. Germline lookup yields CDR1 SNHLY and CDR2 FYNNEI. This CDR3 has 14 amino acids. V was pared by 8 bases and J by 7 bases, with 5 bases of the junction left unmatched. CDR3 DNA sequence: TGTGCCAGCCTTGGGACTAGCGGGGCGAATGAGCAGTTCTTC. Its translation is CASLGTSGANEQFF.

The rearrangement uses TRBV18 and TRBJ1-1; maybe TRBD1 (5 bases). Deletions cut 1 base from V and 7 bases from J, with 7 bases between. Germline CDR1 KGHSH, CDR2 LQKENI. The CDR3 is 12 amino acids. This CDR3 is CASSPRQGEAFF. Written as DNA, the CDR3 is TGTGCCAGCTCACCACGGCAGGGTGAAGCTTTCTTT.

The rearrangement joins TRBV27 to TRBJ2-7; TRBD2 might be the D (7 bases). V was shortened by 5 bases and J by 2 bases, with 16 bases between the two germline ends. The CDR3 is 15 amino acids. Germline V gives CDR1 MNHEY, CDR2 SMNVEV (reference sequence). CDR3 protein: CASSEQQGLTYEQYF. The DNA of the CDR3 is TGTGCCAGCAGTGAGCAACAGGGACTAACCTACGAGCAGTACTTC.

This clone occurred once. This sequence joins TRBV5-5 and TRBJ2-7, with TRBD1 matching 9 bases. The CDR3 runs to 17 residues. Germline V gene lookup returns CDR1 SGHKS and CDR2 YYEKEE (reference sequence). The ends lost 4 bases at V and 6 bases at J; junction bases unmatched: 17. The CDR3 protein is CASSLSSGTGRSGEQYF. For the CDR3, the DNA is TGTGCCAGCAGCCTATCCTCCGGGACAGGGAGGTCAGGCGAGCAGTACTTC.

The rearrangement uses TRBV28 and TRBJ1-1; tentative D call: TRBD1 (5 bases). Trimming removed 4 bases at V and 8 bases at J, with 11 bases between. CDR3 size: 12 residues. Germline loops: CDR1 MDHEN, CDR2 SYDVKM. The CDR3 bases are TGTGCCAGCAGTTATGCAGGGTTAGAAGCTTTCTTT. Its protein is CASSYAGLEAFF.

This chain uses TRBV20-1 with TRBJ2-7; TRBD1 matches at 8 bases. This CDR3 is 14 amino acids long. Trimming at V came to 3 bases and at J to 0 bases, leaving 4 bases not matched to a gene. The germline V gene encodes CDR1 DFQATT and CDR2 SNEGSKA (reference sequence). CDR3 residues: CSASWTGTSYEQYF. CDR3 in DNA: TGCAGTGCTAGTTGGACAGGGACCTCCTACGAGCAGTACTTC.

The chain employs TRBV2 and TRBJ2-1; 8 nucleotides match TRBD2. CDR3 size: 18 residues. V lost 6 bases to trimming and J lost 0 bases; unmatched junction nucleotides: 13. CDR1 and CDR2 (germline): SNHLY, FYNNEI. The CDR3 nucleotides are TGTGCCAGCAGCCTGGGGCTAGCGGGTTTTTCCTCCTACAATGAGCAGTTCTTC. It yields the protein CASSLGLAGFSSYNEQFF.

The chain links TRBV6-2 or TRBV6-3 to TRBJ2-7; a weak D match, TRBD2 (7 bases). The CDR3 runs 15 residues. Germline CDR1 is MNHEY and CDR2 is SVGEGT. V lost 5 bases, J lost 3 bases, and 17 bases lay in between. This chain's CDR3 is CASSGGGLRDYEQYF. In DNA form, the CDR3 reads TGTGCCAGCAGTGGCGGGGGCCTAAGGGACTACGAGCAGTACTTC.

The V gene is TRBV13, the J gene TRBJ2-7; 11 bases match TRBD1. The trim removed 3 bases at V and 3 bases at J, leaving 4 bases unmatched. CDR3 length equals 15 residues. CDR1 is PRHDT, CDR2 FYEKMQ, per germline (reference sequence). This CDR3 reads CASSFRDRGDYEQYF. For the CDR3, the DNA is TGTGCCAGCAGCTTCCGGGACAGGGGGGACTACGAGCAGTACTTC.

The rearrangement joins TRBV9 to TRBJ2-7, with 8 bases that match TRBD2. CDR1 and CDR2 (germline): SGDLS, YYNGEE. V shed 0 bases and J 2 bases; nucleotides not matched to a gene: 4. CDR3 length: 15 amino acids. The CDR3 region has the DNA TGTGCCAGCAGCGTAGCATTAGCGGGAACCTACGAGCAGTACTTC. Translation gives CASSVALAGTYEQYF.

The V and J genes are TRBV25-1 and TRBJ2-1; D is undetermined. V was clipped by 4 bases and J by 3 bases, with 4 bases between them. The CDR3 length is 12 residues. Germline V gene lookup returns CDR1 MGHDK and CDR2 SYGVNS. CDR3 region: CASSVNYNEQFF. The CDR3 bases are TGTGCCAGCAGTGTAAACTACAATGAGCAGTTCTTC.

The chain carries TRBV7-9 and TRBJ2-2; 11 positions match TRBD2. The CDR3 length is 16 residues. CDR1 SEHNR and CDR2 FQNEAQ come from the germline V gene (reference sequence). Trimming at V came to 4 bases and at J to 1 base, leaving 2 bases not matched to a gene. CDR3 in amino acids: CASSSGLAENTGELFF. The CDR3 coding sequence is TGTGCCAGCAGCTCGGGACTAGCGGAGAACACCGGGGAGCTGTTTTTT.

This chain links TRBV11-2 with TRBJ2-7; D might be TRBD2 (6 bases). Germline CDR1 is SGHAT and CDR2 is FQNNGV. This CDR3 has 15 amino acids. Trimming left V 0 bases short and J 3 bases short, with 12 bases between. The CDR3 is CASSLEGGFGYEQYF. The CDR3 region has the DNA TGTGCCAGCAGCTTAGAAGGAGGGTTTGGCTACGAGCAGTACTTC.

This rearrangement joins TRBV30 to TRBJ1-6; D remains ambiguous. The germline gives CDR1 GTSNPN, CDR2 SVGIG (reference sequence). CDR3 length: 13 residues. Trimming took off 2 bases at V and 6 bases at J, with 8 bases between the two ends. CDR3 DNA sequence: TGTGCCTGGAGTTCCGAACTTAATTCACCCCTCCACTTT. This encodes CAWSSELNSPLHF. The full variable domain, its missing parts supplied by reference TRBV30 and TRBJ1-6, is SQTIHQWPATLVQPVGSPLSLECTVEGTSNPNLYWYRQAAGRGLQLLFYSVGIGQISSEVPQNLSASRPQDRQFILSSKKLLLSDSGFYLCAWSSELNSPLHFGNGTRLTVT.

In nucleotides, the CDR3 is TGTGCCAGCAGCCAACCGGGTGTGAACACTGAAGCTTTCTTT. This encodes CASSQPGVNTEAFF. The chain combines TRBV3-1 (or the pseudogene TRBV3-2) with TRBJ1-1; no definite D call. The CDR3 loop spans 14 amino acids. Trimming took off 2 bases at V and 0 bases at J, with 7 bases between the two ends. Germline V gene sequence: CDR1 LGHDT, CDR2 YNNKEL (reference sequence).

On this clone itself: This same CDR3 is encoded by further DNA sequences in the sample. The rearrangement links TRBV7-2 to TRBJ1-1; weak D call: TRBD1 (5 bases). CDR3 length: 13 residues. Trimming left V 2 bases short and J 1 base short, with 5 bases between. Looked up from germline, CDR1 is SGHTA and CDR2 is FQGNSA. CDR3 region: CASSLTGNTEAFF. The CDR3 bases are TGTGCCAGCAGCTTAACAGGGAACACTGAAGCTTTCTTT. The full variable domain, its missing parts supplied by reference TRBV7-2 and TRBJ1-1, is GAGVSQSPSNKVTEKGKDVELRCDPISGHTALYWYRQSLGQGLEFLIYFQGNSAPDKSGLPSDRFSAERTGGSVSTLTIQRTQQEDSAVYLCASSLTGNTEAFFGQGTRLTVV.

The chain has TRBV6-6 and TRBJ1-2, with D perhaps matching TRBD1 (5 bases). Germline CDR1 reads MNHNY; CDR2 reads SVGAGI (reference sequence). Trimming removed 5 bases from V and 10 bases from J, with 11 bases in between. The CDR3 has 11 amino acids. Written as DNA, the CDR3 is TGTGCCAGCAGTACAGACAGTTCCTACACCTTC. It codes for CASSTDSSYTF.

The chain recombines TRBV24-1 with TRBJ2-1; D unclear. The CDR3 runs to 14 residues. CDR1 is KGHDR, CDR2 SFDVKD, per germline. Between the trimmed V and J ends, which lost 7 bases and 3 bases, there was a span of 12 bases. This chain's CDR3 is CATRQSSNYNEQFF. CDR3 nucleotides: TGTGCCACCAGACAGTCGTCAAACTACAATGAGCAGTTCTTC.

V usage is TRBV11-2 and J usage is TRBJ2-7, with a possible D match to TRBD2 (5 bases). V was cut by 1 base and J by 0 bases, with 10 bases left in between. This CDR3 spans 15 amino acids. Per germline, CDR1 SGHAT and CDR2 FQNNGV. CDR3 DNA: TGTGCCAGCAGCTTAGGACCGGGGAGCTCCTACGAGCAGTACTTC. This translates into CASSLGPGSSYEQYF. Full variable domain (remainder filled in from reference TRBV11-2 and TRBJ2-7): EAGVAQSPRYKIIEKRQSVAFWCNPISGHATLYWYQQILGQGPKLLIQFQNNGVVDDSQLPKDRFSAERLKGVDSTLKIQPAKLEDSAVYLCASSLGPGSSYEQYFGPGTRLTVT.

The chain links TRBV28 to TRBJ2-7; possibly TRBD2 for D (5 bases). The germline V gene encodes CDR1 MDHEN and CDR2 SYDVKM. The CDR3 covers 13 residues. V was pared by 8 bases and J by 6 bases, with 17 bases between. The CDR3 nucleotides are TGTGCCAGCGTGCGTCCGGGATCGGGCGAGCAGTACTTC. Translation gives CASVRPGSGEQYF.

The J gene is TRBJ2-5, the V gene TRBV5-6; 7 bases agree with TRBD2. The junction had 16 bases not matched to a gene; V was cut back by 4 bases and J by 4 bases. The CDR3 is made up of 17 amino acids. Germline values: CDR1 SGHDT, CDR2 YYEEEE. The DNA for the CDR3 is TGTGCCAGCAGCACTAGGGGCGGGAGCGGGTCAAGAGAGACCCAGTACTTC. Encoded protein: CASSTRGGSGSRETQYF.

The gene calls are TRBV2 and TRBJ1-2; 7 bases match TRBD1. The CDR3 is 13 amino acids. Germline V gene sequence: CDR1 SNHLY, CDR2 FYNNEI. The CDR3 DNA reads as TGTGCTGTTTCCGGGCCAGGGGGCTATGGCTACACCTTC. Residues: CAVSGPGGYGYTF.

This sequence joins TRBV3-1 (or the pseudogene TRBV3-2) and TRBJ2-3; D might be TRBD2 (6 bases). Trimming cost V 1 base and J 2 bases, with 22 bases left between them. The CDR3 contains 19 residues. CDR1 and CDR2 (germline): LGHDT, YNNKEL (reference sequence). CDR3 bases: TGTGCCAGCAGCCAAGGGTTGGCGGGAATGCCTTCTTCCACAGATACGCAGTATTTT. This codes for CASSQGLAGMPSSTDTQYF.

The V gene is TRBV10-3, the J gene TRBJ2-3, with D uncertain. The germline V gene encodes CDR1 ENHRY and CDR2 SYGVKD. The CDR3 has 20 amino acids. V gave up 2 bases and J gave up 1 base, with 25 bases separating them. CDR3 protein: CAISEGFMNPLHRGTDTQYF. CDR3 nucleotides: TGTGCCATCAGTGAGGGGTTTATGAACCCACTACACCGGGGCACAGATACGCAGTATTTT.

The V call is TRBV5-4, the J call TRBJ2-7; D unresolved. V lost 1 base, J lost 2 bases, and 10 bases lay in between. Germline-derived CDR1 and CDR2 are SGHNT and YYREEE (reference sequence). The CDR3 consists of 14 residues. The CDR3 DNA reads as TGTGCCAGCAGCTTGTACAGCACGGCCTACGAGCAGTACTTC. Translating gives CASSLYSTAYEQYF.

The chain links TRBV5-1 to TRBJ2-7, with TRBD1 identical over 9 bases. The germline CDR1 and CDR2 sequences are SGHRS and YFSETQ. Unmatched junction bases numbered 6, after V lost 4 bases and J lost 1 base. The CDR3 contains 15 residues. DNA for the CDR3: TGCGCCAGCAGCACACAGACAGGGGGGTCCTACGAGCAGTACTTC. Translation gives CASSTQTGGSYEQYF.

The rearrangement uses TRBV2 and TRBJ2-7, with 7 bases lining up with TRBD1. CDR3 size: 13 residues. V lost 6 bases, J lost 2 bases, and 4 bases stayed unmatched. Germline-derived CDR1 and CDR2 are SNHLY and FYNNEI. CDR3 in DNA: TGTGCCAGCAGAAACGACAGGGCCTACGAGCAGTACTTC. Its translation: CASRNDRAYEQYF.

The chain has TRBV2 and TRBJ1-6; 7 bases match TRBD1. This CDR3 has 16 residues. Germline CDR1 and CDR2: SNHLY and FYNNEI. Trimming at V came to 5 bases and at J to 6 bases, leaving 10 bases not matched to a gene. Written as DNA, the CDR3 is TGTGCCAGCAGTTACGGACAGGTCCTTATTAATTCACCCCTCCACTTT. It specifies CASSYGQVLINSPLHF.

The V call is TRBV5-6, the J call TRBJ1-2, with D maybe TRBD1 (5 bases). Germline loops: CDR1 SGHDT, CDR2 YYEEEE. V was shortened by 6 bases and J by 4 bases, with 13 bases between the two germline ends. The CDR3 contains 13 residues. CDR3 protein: CASIHGGTYGYTF. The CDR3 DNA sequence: TGTGCCAGCATCCATGGAGGGACCTATGGCTACACCTTC.